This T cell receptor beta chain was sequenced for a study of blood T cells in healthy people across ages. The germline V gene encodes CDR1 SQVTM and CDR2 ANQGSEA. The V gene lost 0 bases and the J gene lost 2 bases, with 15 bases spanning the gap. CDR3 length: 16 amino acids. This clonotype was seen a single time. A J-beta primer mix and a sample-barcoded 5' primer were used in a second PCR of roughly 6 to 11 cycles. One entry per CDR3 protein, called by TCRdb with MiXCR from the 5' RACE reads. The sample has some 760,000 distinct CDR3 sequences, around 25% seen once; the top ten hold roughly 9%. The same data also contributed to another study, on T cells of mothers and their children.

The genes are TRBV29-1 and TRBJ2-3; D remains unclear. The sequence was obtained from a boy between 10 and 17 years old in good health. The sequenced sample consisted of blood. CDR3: CSVEDLQESDTDTQYF. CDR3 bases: TGCAGCGTTGAAGATCTTCAGGAGTCGGACACAGATACGCAGTATTTT.